This TCR beta chain was observed in a study of blood T cell repertoires in COVID-19. The ends were cut back, 6 bases at V and 0 bases at J, with 8 bases in the middle. CDR1 and CDR2 from the germline V gene are LNHDA and SQIVND (reference sequence). This CDR3 has 14 amino acids. Original methodology: Quantification of nucleated cells was approximated via reference gene primer amplification. Repertoires were generated with immunoSEQ multiplex PCR, while TCRdb's copy carries only in-frame clones and drops some. The V and J calls and the clone size are those of that table, but D and trimming were determined from the DNA. Seen here are approximately 33,000 clones, around 90% observed once, and the top ten hold 7% to 9.5%. Patients in Seattle were enrolled during active infection, then followed longitudinally.

The chain couples TRBV19 to TRBJ1-4; D remains unclear. The receptor was isolated from a man in his 60s with COVID-19, enrolled during active disease. What was sequenced was peripheral blood. CDR3 DNA sequence: TGTGCCAGTAGCGCCTCAGCAACTAATGAAAAACTGTTTTTT. Protein sequence: CASSASATNEKLFF.